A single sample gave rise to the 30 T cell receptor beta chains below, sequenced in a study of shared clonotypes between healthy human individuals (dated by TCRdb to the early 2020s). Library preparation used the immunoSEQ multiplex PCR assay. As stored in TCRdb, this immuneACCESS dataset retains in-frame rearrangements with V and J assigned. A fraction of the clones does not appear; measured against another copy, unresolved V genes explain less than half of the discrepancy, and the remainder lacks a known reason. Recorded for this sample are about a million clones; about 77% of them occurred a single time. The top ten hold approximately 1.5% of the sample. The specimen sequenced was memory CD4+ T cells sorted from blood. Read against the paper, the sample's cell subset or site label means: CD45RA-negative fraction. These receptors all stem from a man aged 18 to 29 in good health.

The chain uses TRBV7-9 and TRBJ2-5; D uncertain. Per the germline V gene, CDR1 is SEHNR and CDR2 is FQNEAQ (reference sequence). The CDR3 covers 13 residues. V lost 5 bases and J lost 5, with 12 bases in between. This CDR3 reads CASSLEVGETQYF. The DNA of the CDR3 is TGTGCCAGCAGCCTAGAAGTGGGGGAGACCCAGTACTTC. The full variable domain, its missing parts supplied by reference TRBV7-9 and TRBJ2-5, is DTGVSQNPRHKITKRGQNVTFRCDPISEHNRLYWYRQTLGQGPEFLTYFQNEAQLEKSRLLSDRFSAERPKGSFSTLEIQRTEQGDSAMYLCASSLEVGETQYFGPGTRLLVL.

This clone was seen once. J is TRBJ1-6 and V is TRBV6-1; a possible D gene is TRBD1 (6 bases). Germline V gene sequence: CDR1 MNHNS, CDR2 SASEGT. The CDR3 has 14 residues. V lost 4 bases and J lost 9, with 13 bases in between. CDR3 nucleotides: TGTGCCAGCAGTGCGACAGGCCGAGCTTCACCCCTCCACTTT. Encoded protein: CASSATGRASPLHF.

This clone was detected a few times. The CDR3 nucleotides read TGTGCCAGCAGCCTGGGACGGCCAAACACCGGGGAGCTGTTTTTT. Its translation: CASSLGRPNTGELFF. The chain uses TRBV5-4 and TRBJ2-2; either TRBD1 or TRBD2 may supply D (5 bases each). The germline V and J ends were trimmed by 4 bases and 2 bases, with 12 bases remaining between them. Germline CDR1 and CDR2: SGHNT and YYREEE (reference sequence). The length of the CDR3 is 15 residues.

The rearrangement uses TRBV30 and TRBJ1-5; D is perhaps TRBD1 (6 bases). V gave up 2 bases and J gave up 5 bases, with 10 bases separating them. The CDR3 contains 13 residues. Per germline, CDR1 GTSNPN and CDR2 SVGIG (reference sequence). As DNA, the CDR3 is TGTGCCTGGAGTCAGGGGTCGGATCAGCCCCAGCATTTT. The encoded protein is CAWSQGSDQPQHF.

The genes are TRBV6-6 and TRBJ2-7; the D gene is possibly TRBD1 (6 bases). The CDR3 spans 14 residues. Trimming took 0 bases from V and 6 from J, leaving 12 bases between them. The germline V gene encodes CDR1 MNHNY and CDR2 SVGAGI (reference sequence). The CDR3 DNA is TGTGCCAGCAGTTACTCGTTACAGGGCCGCGAGCAGTACTTC. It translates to CASSYSLQGREQYF.

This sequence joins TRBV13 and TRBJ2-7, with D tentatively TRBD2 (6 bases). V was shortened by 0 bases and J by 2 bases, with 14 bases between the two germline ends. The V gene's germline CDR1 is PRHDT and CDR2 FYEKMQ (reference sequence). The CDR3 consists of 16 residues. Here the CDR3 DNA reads TGTGCCAGCAGCTTAGGCCGCGGCGGAGGGGCCTACGAGCAGTACTTC. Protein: CASSLGRGGGAYEQYF. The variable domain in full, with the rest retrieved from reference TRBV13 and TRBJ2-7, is AAGVIQSPRHLIKEKRETATLKCYPIPRHDTVYWYQQGPGQDPQFLISFYEKMQSDKGSIPDRFSAQQFSDYHSELNMSSLELGDSALYFCASSLGRGGGAYEQYFGPGTRLTVT.

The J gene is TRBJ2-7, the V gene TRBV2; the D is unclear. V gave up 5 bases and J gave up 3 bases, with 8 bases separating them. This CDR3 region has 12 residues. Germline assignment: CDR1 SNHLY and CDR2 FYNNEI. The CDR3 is CASSTTDYEQYF. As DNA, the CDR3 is TGTGCCAGCAGTACAACGGACTACGAGCAGTACTTC. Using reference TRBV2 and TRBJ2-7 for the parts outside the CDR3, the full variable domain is EPEVTQTPSHQVTQMGQEVILRCVPISNHLYFYWYRQILGQKVEFLVSFYNNEISEKSEIFDDQFSVERPDGSNFTLKIRSTKLEDSAMYFCASSTTDYEQYFGPGTRLTVT.

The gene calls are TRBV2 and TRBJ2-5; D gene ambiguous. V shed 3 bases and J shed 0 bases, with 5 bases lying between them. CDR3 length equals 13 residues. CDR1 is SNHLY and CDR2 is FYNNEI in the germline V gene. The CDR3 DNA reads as TGTGCCAGCAGTGAGGCTGACCAAGAGACCCAGTACTTC. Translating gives CASSEADQETQYF. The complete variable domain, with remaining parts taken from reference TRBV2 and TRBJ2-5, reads EPEVTQTPSHQVTQMGQEVILRCVPISNHLYFYWYRQILGQKVEFLVSFYNNEISEKSEIFDDQFSVERPDGSNFTLKIRSTKLEDSAMYFCASSEADQETQYFGPGTRLLVL.

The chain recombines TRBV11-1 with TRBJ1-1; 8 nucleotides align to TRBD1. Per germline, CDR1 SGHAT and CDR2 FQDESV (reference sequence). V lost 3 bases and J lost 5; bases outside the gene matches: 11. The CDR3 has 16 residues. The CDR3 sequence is CASSFDGQGFKTEAFF. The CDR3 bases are TGTGCCAGCAGCTTCGATGGACAGGGTTTTAAAACTGAAGCTTTCTTT.

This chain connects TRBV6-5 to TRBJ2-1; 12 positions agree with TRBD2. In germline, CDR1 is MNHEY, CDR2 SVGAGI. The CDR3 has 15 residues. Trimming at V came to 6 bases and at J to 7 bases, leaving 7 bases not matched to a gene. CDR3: CASRPLAGGPNEQFF. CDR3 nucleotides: TGTGCCAGCAGACCCCTAGCGGGAGGGCCGAATGAGCAGTTCTTC.

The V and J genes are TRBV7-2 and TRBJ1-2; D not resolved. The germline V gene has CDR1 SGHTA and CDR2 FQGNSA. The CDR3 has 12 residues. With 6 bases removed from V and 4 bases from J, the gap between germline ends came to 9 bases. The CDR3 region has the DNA TGTGCCAGCAGGATCGGTGGCTATGGCTACACCTTC. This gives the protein CASRIGGYGYTF.

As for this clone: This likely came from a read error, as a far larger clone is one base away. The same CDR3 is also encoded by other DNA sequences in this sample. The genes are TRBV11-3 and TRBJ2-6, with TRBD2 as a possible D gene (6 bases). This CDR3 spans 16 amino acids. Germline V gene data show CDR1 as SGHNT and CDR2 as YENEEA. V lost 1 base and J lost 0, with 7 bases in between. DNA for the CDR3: TGTGCCAGCAGCTTAGTCGGGGGCTCTGGGGCCAACGTCCTGACTTTC. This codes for CASSLVGGSGANVLTF.

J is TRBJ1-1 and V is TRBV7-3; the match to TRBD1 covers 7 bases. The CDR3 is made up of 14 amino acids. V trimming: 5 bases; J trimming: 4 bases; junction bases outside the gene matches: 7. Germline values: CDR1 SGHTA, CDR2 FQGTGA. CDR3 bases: TGTGCCAGCAGCCGTACAGGGGACGGCACTGAAGCTTTCTTT. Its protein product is CASSRTGDGTEAFF.

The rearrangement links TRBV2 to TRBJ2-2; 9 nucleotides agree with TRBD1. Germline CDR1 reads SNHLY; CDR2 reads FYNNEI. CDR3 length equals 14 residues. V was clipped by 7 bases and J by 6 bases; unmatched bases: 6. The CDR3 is CASIIDRGAGELFF. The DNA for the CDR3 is TGTGCCAGCATAATTGACAGGGGGGCCGGGGAGCTGTTTTTT.

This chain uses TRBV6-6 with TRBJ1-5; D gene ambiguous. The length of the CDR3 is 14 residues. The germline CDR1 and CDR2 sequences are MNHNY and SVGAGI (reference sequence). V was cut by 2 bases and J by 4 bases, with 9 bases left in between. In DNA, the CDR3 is TGTGCCAGCAGTTACATGCCGGATAATCAGCCCCAGCATTTT. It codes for CASSYMPDNQPQHF.

The CDR3 DNA follows: TGTGCCAGCGACCGGGACAGGGCGATCGGGGCCAACGTCCTGACTTTC. This codes for CASDRDRAIGANVLTF. V and J are TRBV2 and TRBJ2-6, with 9 bases lining up with TRBD1. J lost 4 bases, V lost 8 bases, and 9 bases had no gene match. Per germline, CDR1 SNHLY and CDR2 FYNNEI. The CDR3 extends over 16 amino acids.

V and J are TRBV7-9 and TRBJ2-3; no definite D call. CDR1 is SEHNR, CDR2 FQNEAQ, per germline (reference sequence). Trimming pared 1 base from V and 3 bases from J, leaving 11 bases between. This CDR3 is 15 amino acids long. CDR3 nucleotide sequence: TGTGCCAGCAGCTTAGAAAAGGGCCGGACAGATACGCAGTATTTT. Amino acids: CASSLEKGRTDTQYF.

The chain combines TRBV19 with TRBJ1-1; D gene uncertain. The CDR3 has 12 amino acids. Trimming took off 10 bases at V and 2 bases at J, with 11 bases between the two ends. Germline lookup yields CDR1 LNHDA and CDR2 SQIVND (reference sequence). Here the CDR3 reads CATRTGNTEAFF. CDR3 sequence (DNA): TGTGCCACTCGGACGGGCAACACTGAAGCTTTCTTT.

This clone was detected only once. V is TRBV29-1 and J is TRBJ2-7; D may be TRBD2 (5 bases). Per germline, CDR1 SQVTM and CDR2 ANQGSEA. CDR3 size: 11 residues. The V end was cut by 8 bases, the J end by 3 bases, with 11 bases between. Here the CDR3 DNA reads TGCAGCATCCGGGATAACTACGAGCAGTACTTC. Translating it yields CSIRDNYEQYF.

CDR3 sequence reads: CASNGLPYGYTF. The CDR3 DNA sequence: TGTGCCAGCAACGGCTTACCCTATGGCTACACCTTC. The chain employs TRBV6-1 and TRBJ1-2; no reliable D call. This CDR3 has 12 residues. In germline, CDR1 is MNHNS, CDR2 SASEGT. V shed 7 bases and J shed 4 bases, with 10 bases lying between them.

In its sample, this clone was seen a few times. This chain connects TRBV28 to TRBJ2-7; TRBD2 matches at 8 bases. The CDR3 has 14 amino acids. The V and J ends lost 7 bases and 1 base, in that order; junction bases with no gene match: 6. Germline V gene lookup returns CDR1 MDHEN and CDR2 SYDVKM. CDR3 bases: TGTGCCAGCACCGTAGCGGGAATTTCCTACGAGCAGTACTTC. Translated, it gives CASTVAGISYEQYF.

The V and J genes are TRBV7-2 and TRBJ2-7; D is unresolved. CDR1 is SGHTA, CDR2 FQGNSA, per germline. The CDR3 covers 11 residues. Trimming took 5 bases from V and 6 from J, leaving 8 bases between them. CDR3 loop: CASSDLREQYF. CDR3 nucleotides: TGTGCCAGCAGCGACCTCCGCGAGCAGTACTTC.

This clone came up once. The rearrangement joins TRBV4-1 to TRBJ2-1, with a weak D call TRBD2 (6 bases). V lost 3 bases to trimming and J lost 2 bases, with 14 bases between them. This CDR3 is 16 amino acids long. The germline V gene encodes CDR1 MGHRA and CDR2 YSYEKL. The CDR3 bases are TGCGCCAGCAGCCACAAGGGAGGCCTTACCTACAATGAGCAGTTCTTC. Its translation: CASSHKGGLTYNEQFF.

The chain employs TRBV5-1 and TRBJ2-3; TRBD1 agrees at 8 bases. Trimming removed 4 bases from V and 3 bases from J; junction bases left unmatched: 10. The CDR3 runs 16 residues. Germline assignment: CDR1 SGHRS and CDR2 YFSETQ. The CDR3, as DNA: TGCGCCAGCAGCCCCAAGACCGGGACAGGAACAGATACGCAGTATTTT. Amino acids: CASSPKTGTGTDTQYF.

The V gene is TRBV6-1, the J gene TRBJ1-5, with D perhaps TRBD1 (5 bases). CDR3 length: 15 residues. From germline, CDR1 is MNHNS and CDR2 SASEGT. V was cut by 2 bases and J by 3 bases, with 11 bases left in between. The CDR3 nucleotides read TGTGCCAGCAGTGAATGGGAGACAGTCAATCAGCCCCAGCATTTT. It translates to CASSEWETVNQPQHF.

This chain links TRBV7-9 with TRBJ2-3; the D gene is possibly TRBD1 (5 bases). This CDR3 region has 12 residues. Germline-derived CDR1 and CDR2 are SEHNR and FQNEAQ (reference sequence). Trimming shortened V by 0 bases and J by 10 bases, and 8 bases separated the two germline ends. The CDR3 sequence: CASSLAQGPQYF. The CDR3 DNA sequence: TGTGCCAGCAGCTTAGCCCAGGGTCCGCAGTATTTT.

The CDR3 bases are TGTGCCAGCAGCGGGGGACAGGGAAACACCATATATTTT. Its translation is CASSGGQGNTIYF. The V and J genes are TRBV5-5 and TRBJ1-3; 7 bases are shared with TRBD1. This CDR3 has 13 residues. Germline V gene sequence: CDR1 SGHKS, CDR2 YYEKEE (reference sequence). The V gene end was trimmed by 4 bases and the J gene end by 4 bases; junction bases not matched to a gene: 2.

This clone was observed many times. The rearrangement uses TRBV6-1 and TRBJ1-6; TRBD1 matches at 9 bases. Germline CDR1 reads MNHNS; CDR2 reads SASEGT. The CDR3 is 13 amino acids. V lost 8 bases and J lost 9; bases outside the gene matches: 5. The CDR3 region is CASAGTGTSPLHF. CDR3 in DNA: TGTGCCAGCGCCGGGACAGGGACTTCACCCCTCCACTTT.

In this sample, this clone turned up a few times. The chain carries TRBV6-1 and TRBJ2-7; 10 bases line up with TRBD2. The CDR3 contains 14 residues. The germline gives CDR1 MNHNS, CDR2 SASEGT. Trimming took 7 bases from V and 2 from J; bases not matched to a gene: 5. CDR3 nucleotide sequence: TGTGCCAGCAAAGGTAGCGGGGGGACCTACGAGCAGTACTTC. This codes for CASKGSGGTYEQYF.

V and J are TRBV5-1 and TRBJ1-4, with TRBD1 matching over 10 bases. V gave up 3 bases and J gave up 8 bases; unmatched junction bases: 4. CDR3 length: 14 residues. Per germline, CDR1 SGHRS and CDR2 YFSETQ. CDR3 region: CASSWGQGKEKLFF. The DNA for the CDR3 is TGCGCCAGCAGCTGGGGACAGGGGAAAGAAAAACTGTTTTTT. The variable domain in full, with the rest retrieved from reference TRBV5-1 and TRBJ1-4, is KAGVTQTPRYLIKTRGQQVTLSCSPISGHRSVSWYQQTPGQGLQFLFEYFSETQRNKGNFPGRFSGRQFSNSRSEMNVSTLELGDSALYLCASSWGQGKEKLFFGSGTQLSVL.